The 8 T cell receptor beta chains presented below share a single source sample, sequenced in a study of blood T cells in healthy people across ages. Next came a second PCR, run for about 7 to 12 cycles, which used a sample-barcoded 5' primer along with a J-beta primer mix. TCRdb reanalysed the 5' RACE reads using MiXCR and keeps one entry per CDR3 protein. The table includes hundreds of thousands of distinct CDR3 sequences, roughly a quarter detected once. These data were likewise used in another study, on T cells of mothers and their children.

The sequencing input was blood. The receptors come from a boy under 10 years old in good health.

This clonotype was counted only a few times. The chain carries TRBV7-2 and TRBJ1-1, with D tentatively TRBD1 (6 bases). This CDR3 contains 17 residues. In germline, CDR1 is SGHTA, CDR2 FQGNSA. V lost 3 bases and J 0 bases, leaving 17 bases between the germline ends. The CDR3 DNA is TGTGCCAGCAGCTTTCGGGGGCTTTGGCAAATGAACACTGAAGCTTTCTTT. It is translated as CASSFRGLWQMNTEAFF.

As regards this clonotype: A junction end diverges from the germline sequence, so it may reflect a read error. The chain combines TRBV20-1 with TRBJ2-5; 9 bases agree with TRBD2. Per germline, CDR1 DFQATT and CDR2 SNEGSKA (reference sequence). There are 17 residues in the CDR3. This CDR3 is CSARDRLLAGYQETQYF. CDR3 sequence (DNA): TGCAGTGCTAGAGATCGGCTTCTAGCGGGGTACCAAGAGACTCAGTACTTC.

The chain employs TRBV29-1 and TRBJ1-4, with D unclear. V was clipped by 6 bases and J by 0 bases, with 11 bases between them. This CDR3 is built from 14 residues. Germline CDR1 and CDR2: SQVTM and ANQGSEA. CDR3 sequence (DNA): TGCAGCGTGAGGGAGGTTGCAACTAATGAAAAACTGTTTTTT. Its translation is CSVREVATNEKLFF.

The chain is built from TRBV6-2 or TRBV6-3 and TRBJ1-3, with D hard to call. Looked up from germline, CDR1 is MNHEY and CDR2 is SVGEGT. The CDR3 spans 15 residues. V gave up 0 bases and J gave up 0 bases, with 6 bases separating them. The DNA of the CDR3 is TGTGCCAGCAGTTACTCGATGAACTCTGGAAACACCATATATTTT. Residues: CASSYSMNSGNTIYF.

This clonotype was counted between two and nine times. This chain links TRBV5-1 with TRBJ2-2; 12 bases fit TRBD2. Germline lookup yields CDR1 SGHRS and CDR2 YFSETQ. After removal of 4 bases from V and 7 bases from J, the junction contained 8 bases not matched to a gene. The CDR3 is 16 residues long. For the CDR3, the DNA is TGCGCCAGCAGCGCTCTAGCGGGAGGGAAGAACGGGGAGCTGTTTTTT. Translation gives CASSALAGGKNGELFF. Filled out from reference TRBV5-1 and TRBJ2-2, the complete variable domain reads KAGVTQTPRYLIKTRGQQVTLSCSPISGHRSVSWYQQTPGQGLQFLFEYFSETQRNKGNFPGRFSGRQFSNSRSEMNVSTLELGDSALYLCASSALAGGKNGELFFGEGSRLTVL.

This clonotype has a single count. The chain employs TRBV3-1 and TRBJ2-1, with 9 bases identical to TRBD2. This CDR3 has 14 amino acids. Looked up from germline, CDR1 is LGHDT and CDR2 is YNNKEL (reference sequence). The V and J ends lost 4 bases and 7 bases, in that order; junction bases with no gene match: 5. The CDR3 reads CASSPIAGANEQFF. The CDR3 DNA sequence: TGTGCCAGCAGCCCAATAGCGGGAGCGAATGAGCAGTTCTTC.

In this sample, this clonotype turned up a few times. The rearrangement links TRBV30 to TRBJ1-3; the match to TRBD1 covers 7 bases. Germline CDR1 reads GTSNPN; CDR2 reads SVGIG (reference sequence). J gave up 1 base and V 3 bases, and 6 bases lay outside the gene matches. The CDR3 is made up of 15 amino acids. As DNA, the CDR3 is TGTGCCTGGAGGCGCCAGGGGGTGTCTGGAAACACCATATATTTT. This encodes CAWRRQGVSGNTIYF.

The chain links TRBV7-7 to TRBJ2-5; tentative D call: TRBD2 (5 bases). Per the germline V gene, CDR1 is SSHAT and CDR2 is FNYEAQ (reference sequence). This CDR3 comprises 14 residues. V lost 6 bases, J lost 2 bases, and 13 bases lay in between. The chain's CDR3 is CASSLIPGQETQYF. DNA for the CDR3: TGTGCCAGCAGTCTAATACCGGGGCAAGAGACCCAGTACTTC.